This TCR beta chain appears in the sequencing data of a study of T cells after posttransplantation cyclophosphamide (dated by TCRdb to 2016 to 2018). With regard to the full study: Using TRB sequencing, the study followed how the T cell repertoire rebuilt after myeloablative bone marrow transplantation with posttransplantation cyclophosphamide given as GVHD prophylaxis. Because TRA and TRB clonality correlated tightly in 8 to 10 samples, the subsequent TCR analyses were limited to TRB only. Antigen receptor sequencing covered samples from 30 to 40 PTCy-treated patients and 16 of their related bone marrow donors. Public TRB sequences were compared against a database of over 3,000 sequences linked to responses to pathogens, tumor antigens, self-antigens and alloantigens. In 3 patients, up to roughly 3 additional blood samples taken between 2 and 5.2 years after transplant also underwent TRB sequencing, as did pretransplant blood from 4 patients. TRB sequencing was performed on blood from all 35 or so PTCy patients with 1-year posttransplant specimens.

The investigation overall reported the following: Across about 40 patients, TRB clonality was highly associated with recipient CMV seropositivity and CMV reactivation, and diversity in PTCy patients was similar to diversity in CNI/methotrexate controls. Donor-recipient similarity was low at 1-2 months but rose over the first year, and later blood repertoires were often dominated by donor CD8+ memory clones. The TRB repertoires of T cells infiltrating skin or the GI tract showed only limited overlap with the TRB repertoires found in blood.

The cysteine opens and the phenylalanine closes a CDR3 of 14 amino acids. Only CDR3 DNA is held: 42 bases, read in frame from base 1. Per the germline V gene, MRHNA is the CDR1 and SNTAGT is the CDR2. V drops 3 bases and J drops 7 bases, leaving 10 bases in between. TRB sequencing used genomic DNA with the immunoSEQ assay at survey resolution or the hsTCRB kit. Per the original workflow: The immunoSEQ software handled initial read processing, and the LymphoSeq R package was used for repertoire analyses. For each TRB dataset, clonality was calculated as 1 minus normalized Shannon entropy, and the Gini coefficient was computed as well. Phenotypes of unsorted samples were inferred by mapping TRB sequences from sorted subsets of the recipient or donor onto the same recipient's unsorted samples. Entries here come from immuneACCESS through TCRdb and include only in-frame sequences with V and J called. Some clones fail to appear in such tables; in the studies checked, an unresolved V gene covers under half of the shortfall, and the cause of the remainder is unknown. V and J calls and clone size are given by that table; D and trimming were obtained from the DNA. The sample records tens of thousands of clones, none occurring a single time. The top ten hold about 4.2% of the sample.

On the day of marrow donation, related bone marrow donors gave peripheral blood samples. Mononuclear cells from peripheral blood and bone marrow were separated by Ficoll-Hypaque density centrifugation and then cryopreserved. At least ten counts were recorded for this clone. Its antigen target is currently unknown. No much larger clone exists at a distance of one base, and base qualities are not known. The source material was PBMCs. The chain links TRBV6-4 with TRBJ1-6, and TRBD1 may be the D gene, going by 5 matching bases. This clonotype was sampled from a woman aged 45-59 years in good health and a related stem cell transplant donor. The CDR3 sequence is CASSEQRGNSPLHF. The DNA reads TGTGCCAGCAGTGAACAACGGGGGAATTCACCCCTCCACTTT.